This entry lists 23 T cell receptor beta chains sequenced from one sample in a study of CD8+CD57+ T cells in acquired aplastic anemia. CDR3 and TCR beta VDJ profiling relied on genomic DNA as the template. TCRdb processed the reads anew with MiXCR; each CDR3 protein has one entry. Here the sample spans hundreds of thousands of distinct CDR3 sequences, around 32% being singletons. Patients selected for sequencing had displayed CD8+CD57+ cell expansion by flow cytometry. The source material was sorted CD4+, CD8+, or CD8+CD57+ T cells (not recorded which) from PBMCs. The receptor set was obtained from a human donor with aplastic anemia.

Of note for this clonotype: Lacking the conserved final phenylalanine or tryptophan, this CDR3 likely reflects a read error. V is TRBV5-6 and J is TRBJ2-7; 9 positions match TRBD1. This CDR3 comprises 15 residues. Looked up from germline, CDR1 is SGHDT and CDR2 is YYEEEE. Trimming cost V 0 bases and J 2 bases; bases outside gene matches: 3. The CDR3 DNA is TGTGCCAGCAGCTTGGAGGGACAGGGCCCCTACGAGCAGTACCTC. Amino acids: CASSLEGQGPYEQYL.

This clonotype showed up just a few times. J is TRBJ1-1 and V is TRBV20-1, with unresolved D. In germline, CDR1 is DFQATT, CDR2 SNEGSKA (reference sequence). V was pared by 6 bases and J by 6 bases, with 17 bases between. The CDR3 loop spans 13 amino acids. This CDR3 reads CSAPIRGFSEAFF. The CDR3 DNA reads TGCAGTGCCCCAATAAGAGGTTTCTCTGAAGCTTTCTTT.

This clonotype was seen repeatedly, ten times or more. V and J are TRBV5-1 and TRBJ2-7; D unresolved. The CDR3 loop spans 13 amino acids. CDR1 is SGHRS, CDR2 YFSETQ, per germline. With 7 bases removed from V and 7 bases from J, the gap between germline ends came to 18 bases. CDR3 in amino acids: CASGVVTPGEQYF. CDR3 sequence (DNA): TGCGCCAGCGGCGTGGTAACCCCTGGGGAGCAGTACTTC.

As for this clonotype: A much bigger clone sits one base away, suggesting this may be a read error. The chain links TRBV7-8 to TRBJ2-7, with a possible D match to TRBD1 (6 bases). Germline CDR1 SGHVS, CDR2 FQNEAQ. V was trimmed by 4 bases and J by 3 bases, leaving 19 bases between them. The CDR3 loop spans 16 amino acids. The CDR3 protein is CASSSAWGQGNYEQYF. For the CDR3, the DNA is TGTGCCAGCAGCTCAGCCTGGGGGCAGGGGAACTACGAGCAGTACTTC.

The rearrangement links TRBV5-4 to TRBJ1-5; D may be TRBD1 (7 bases). The tail of the sequence fits TRBJ2-3 better, so the J call may be wrong. Per the germline V gene, CDR1 is SGHNT and CDR2 is YYREEE (reference sequence). The CDR3 spans 16 residues. CDR3 sequence: CASSLAPQGGNQPQYF. The CDR3 DNA is TGTGCCAGCAGCTTGGCCCCCCAGGGGGGAAATCAGCCCCAGTATTTT.

The chain combines TRBV20-1 with TRBJ2-5; D tentatively reads TRBD1 or TRBD2 (5 bases each). The CDR3 runs 14 residues. The ends were cut back, 1 base at V and 4 bases at J, with 13 bases in the middle. CDR1 and CDR2 (germline): DFQATT, SNEGSKA (reference sequence). In DNA, the CDR3 is TGCAGTGCTAGAGTTCCCGGGACGGGAGAGACCCAGTACTTC. Its protein is CSARVPGTGETQYF.

This clonotype was counted between two and nine times. The rearrangement uses TRBV7-9 and TRBJ2-3; D possibly corresponds to TRBD2 (5 bases). The CDR3 loop spans 13 amino acids. CDR1 SEHNR and CDR2 FQNEAQ come from the germline V gene (reference sequence). Trimming removed 8 bases at V and 6 bases at J, with 15 bases between. CDR3 sequence: CASPPGNGDTQYF. The CDR3 region has the DNA TGTGCCAGCCCCCCCGGGAACGGGGATACGCAGTATTTT. The full variable domain, with the rest looked up from reference TRBV7-9 and TRBJ2-3, is DTGVSQNPRHKITKRGQNVTFRCDPISEHNRLYWYRQTLGQGPEFLTYFQNEAQLEKSRLLSDRFSAERPKGSFSTLEIQRTEQGDSAMYLCASPPGNGDTQYFGPGTRLTVL.

This clonotype was observed many times. In DNA form, the CDR3 reads TGTGCCAGCAGCTTAATCGCAGCGGGGGGAGGGGAGACCCAGTACTTC. It encodes CASSLIAAGGGETQYF. This chain connects TRBV7-3 to TRBJ2-5, with TRBD2 identical over 9 bases. CDR1 and CDR2 (germline): SGHTA, FQGTGA. This CDR3 is built from 16 residues. V shed 1 base, J shed 5 bases, and the junction held 8 bases outside the gene matches.

The sample holds many counts of this clonotype. The gene calls are TRBV19 and TRBJ1-5; D may be TRBD1 (5 bases). Trimming removed 5 bases from V and 1 base from J, with 9 bases in between. Germline values: CDR1 LNHDA, CDR2 SQIVND (reference sequence). This CDR3 region has 14 residues. This CDR3 reads CASSSPGSNQPQHF. For the CDR3, the DNA is TGTGCCAGTAGTTCACCAGGGAGCAATCAGCCCCAGCATTTT.

This clonotype was recorded a few times. In DNA, the CDR3 is TGTGCCAGTAAAGGCAGGGAAAATTCACCCCTCCACTTT. Translation: CASKGRENSPLHF. This chain uses TRBV19 with TRBJ1-6, with TRBD1 as a possible D gene (5 bases). CDR1 LNHDA and CDR2 SQIVND come from the germline V gene (reference sequence). The CDR3 sequence is 13 residues long. V lost 7 bases to trimming and J lost 7 bases, with 11 bases between them.

Of note for this clonotype: A read error is possible here, since a much larger clone lies one base away. V usage is TRBV5-1 and J usage is TRBJ1-6; 8 positions agree with TRBD1. V shed 0 bases, J shed 7 bases, and the junction held 6 bases outside the gene matches. Germline V gene sequence: CDR1 SGHRS, CDR2 YFSETQ. CDR3 length equals 16 residues. CDR3 loop: CASSLGSGQENSPLHF. DNA for the CDR3: TGCGCCAGCAGCTTGGGTTCGGGACAGGAGAATTCACCCCTCCACTTT.

This clonotype was observed a handful of times. The chain carries TRBV5-1 and TRBJ1-1, with D perhaps TRBD1 (6 bases). The V and J ends lost 3 bases and 4 bases respectively, with 13 bases between them. The CDR3 consists of 14 residues. Per germline, CDR1 SGHRS and CDR2 YFSETQ. The CDR3 reads CASSSADRSTEAFF. The CDR3, as DNA: TGCGCCAGCAGCTCAGCAGACAGGTCCACTGAAGCTTTCTTT.

In this sample, this clonotype turned up many times. The chain uses TRBV24-1 and TRBJ2-1; tentatively, D is TRBD1 (5 bases). This CDR3 is built from 13 residues. V was pared by 3 bases and J by 11 bases, with 13 bases between. Germline CDR1 reads KGHDR; CDR2 reads SFDVKD. The CDR3 DNA follows: TGTGCCACCAGTGATCATATCGACAGTCAGCAGTTCTTC. Protein sequence: CATSDHIDSQQFF.

A remark on this clonotype: A junction end diverges from the germline sequence, so it may reflect a read error. The chain links TRBV10-3 to TRBJ2-1; TRBD2 matches at 8 bases. The germline CDR1 and CDR2 sequences are ENHRY and SYGVKD. The CDR3 extends over 15 amino acids. CDR3: CVISGPGLVYNEQFF. The CDR3, as DNA: TGTGTCATCAGTGGCCCGGGACTAGTCTACAATGAGCAGTTCTTC.

V gene TRBV24-1 combines with J gene TRBJ1-2; 8 bases fit TRBD1. The CDR3 is 14 residues long. With V trimmed by 3 bases and J by 7 bases, 6 bases remained unmatched. Looked up from germline, CDR1 is KGHDR and CDR2 is SFDVKD. The CDR3, as DNA: TGTGCCACCAGTGATAACTCAGGGGGCCTTGGCTACACCTTC. Translation gives CATSDNSGGLGYTF.

As regards this clonotype: A much larger clone is a single base away; this may be a read error. V is TRBV20-1 and J is TRBJ1-6, with D unresolved. Germline values: CDR1 DFQATT, CDR2 SNEGSKA (reference sequence). The V end was cut by 0 bases, the J end by 13 bases, with 10 bases between. CDR3 size: 12 residues. The DNA for the CDR3 is TGCAGTGCTAGAGATCCGGGCGGGCCCCTCCACTTT. It encodes CSARDPGGPLHF.

The gene calls are TRBV7-9 and TRBJ2-1; D is unclear. V was trimmed by 3 bases and J by 6 bases, leaving 6 bases between them. The CDR3 has 12 residues. Germline CDR1 SEHNR, CDR2 FQNEAQ (reference sequence). The CDR3 DNA reads TGTGCCAGCAGCTTCACGAGCAATGAGCAGTTCTTC. Translating it yields CASSFTSNEQFF.

This chain uses TRBV19 with TRBJ1-4; TRBD1 is a possible D gene (5 bases). Deletions cut 4 bases from V and 8 bases from J, with 17 bases between. The germline gives CDR1 LNHDA, CDR2 SQIVND (reference sequence). This CDR3 spans 15 amino acids. CDR3 in DNA: TGTGCCAGTAGTAACGGGGCCCAACCCAGGGAAAAACTGTTTTTT. As protein: CASSNGAQPREKLFF.

In its sample, this clonotype was seen a few times. The chain employs TRBV2 and TRBJ2-7; no clear D gene. V lost 7 bases, J lost 6 bases, and 19 bases lay in between. The CDR3 contains 14 residues. CDR1 SNHLY and CDR2 FYNNEI come from the germline V gene. The CDR3 bases are TGTGCCAGCAAACCACTAAAGGGTTTCGCCGAGCAGTACTTC. It yields the protein CASKPLKGFAEQYF.

The J gene is TRBJ1-1, the V gene TRBV2, with D maybe TRBD1 (5 bases). Deletions cut 6 bases from V and 2 bases from J, with 16 bases between. Germline V CDR1 and CDR2: SNHLY, FYNNEI. This CDR3 contains 15 residues. The CDR3 DNA sequence: TGTGCCAGCAGCGCAGACAGTCTTCGAAACACTGAAGCTTTCTTT. The encoded protein is CASSADSLRNTEAFF.

This clonotype was observed at least ten times. The chain joins TRBV24-1 to TRBJ1-5; D might be TRBD1 (5 bases). This CDR3 has 17 residues. The germline V gene has CDR1 KGHDR and CDR2 SFDVKD. V was cut by 3 bases and J by 0 bases, with 14 bases left in between. The CDR3, as DNA: TGTGCCACCAGTGATGCCTTAGGACACAATAGCAATCAGCCCCAGCATTTT. This gives the protein CATSDALGHNSNQPQHF.

This clonotype has more than one count but fewer than ten. The genes are TRBV6-1 and TRBJ1-1; 7 positions match TRBD1. The ends lost 6 bases at V and 11 bases at J; junction bases unmatched: 12. This CDR3 spans 13 amino acids. Germline V gene lookup returns CDR1 MNHNS and CDR2 SASEGT. For the CDR3, the DNA is TGTGCCAGCAGAGACCTCGACAGGGATGGGGCTTTCTTT. As protein: CASRDLDRDGAFF.

This clonotype was observed a single time. Given a much more abundant clone one base away, this may be a read error. The chain carries TRBV10-2 and TRBJ1-2; D gene uncertain. Germline CDR1 is WSHSY and CDR2 is SAAADI. This CDR3 contains 13 residues. The CDR3, as DNA: TGCGCCGGCAGTGAGAACGACAACTATGGCTACACCTTC. Translating it yields CAGSENDNYGYTF.